One and the same sample provided the 3 T cell receptor beta chains below, sequenced in a study of spatial heterogeneity in lung cancer. Study-level points and caveats: Expanded alpha and beta TCR counts within tumors tracked tumor mutation counts.

TCRdb redid the calling of the 5' RACE reads with MiXCR, one entry per CDR3 protein. The data contain over 25,000 distinct CDR3 sequences, 7.1% of them seen just once; the ten biggest clones take up roughly 22%. Sample time point: sample taken at primary tumor resection. Their recognized antigens are unknown. The starting material was lung tumor tissue, obtained at surgery. Receptors were obtained from a male donor with early-stage non-small cell lung cancer.

This clonotype was observed at least ten times. V gene TRBV27 combines with J gene TRBJ1-2; a weak D match, TRBD1 (6 bases). CDR1 and CDR2 (germline): MNHEY, SMNVEV (reference sequence). Deletions cut 0 bases from V and 4 bases from J, with 12 bases between. The CDR3 runs to 15 residues. The CDR3, as DNA: TGTGCCAGCAGTTTATCACTATCAGGGGCCTATGGCTACACCTTC. This encodes CASSLSLSGAYGYTF.

This clonotype was seen many times. The chain carries TRBV29-1 and TRBJ1-1; D possibly corresponds to TRBD1 (6 bases). The V end was cut by 6 bases, the J end by 8 bases, with 19 bases between. The germline V gene has CDR1 SQVTM and CDR2 ANQGSEA. The CDR3 has 13 amino acids. Here the CDR3 DNA reads TGCAGCGTAGACGGACAGAATGGTGCGGAAGCTTTCTTT. This sequence encodes CSVDGQNGAEAFF.

Many counts were recorded for this clonotype. This chain uses TRBV7-9 with TRBJ1-1; TRBD1 aligns across 9 bases. Germline-derived CDR1 and CDR2 are SEHNR and FQNEAQ (reference sequence). The CDR3 loop spans 13 amino acids. The trim removed 5 bases at V and 5 bases at J, leaving 3 bases unmatched. The CDR3: CASSRGQGTEAFF. The CDR3 DNA sequence: TGTGCCAGCAGCCGCGGACAGGGGACTGAAGCTTTCTTT.